This TCR beta chain was sequenced in a study of T cells in lung cancer brain metastases. J was trimmed by 6 bases and V by 3 bases; bases with no gene match: 2. Germline CDR1 reads SNHLY; CDR2 reads FYNNEI. This CDR3 is built from 14 residues. Measured with immunoSEQ multiplex PCR; TCRdb has only the in-frame clones, and not every one. The sample lists about 6,200 clones, roughly 88% occurring once. Sample: tumor tissue from the primary lung tumor. V and J are TRBV2 and TRBJ1-4; 9 nucleotides agree with TRBD1. This TCR was recovered from a man aged 50-59 years with non-small cell lung cancer. The CDR3 loop is CASSDRTGDEKLFF. For the CDR3, the DNA is TGTGCCAGCAGTGACCGGACAGGGGATGAAAAACTGTTTTTT.